The 32 T cell receptor beta chains below all came from one sample that was sequenced in a study of identical twins. TCRdb re-called the 5' RACE reads with MiXCR, one entry per CDR3 protein. In the table there are more than 600,000 distinct CDR3 sequences, over 15% of which are singletons. These data also featured in a second study, about T cells expressing NK-cell markers.

Sequenced material: PBMCs. These receptors originate from a woman aged 18-30 years in good health.

This clonotype appeared many times. V is TRBV6-1 and J is TRBJ1-3, with 8 bases that match TRBD1. V lost 4 bases, J lost 1 base, and 3 bases stayed unmatched. This CDR3 has 15 amino acids. Germline V lookup: CDR1 MNHNS, CDR2 SASEGT. As DNA, the CDR3 is TGTGCCAGCAGTGGGGACAGGCCTTCTGGAAACACCATATATTTT. The encoded protein is CASSGDRPSGNTIYF.

J is TRBJ2-3 and V is TRBV9; D is uncertain. The CDR3 extends over 15 amino acids. V lost 0 bases and J lost 0, with 8 bases in between. The germline V gene encodes CDR1 SGDLS and CDR2 YYNGEE. The CDR3 bases are TGTGCCAGCAGCGTAGATAAACCTAGCACAGATACGCAGTATTTT. It translates to CASSVDKPSTDTQYF.

This clonotype occurred a few times. V is TRBV20-1 and J is TRBJ2-5; D tentatively reads TRBD1 or TRBD2 (5 bases each). The CDR3 runs 14 residues. The V end was cut by 6 bases, the J end by 1 base, with 15 bases between. Per germline, CDR1 DFQATT and CDR2 SNEGSKA (reference sequence). The CDR3 reads CSAPKRGPQETQYF. CDR3 nucleotide sequence: TGCAGTGCCCCGAAGAGGGGCCCCCAAGAGACCCAGTACTTC.

Note on this clonotype: Being one base from a much bigger clone, this may be a read error. The chain carries TRBV20-1 and TRBJ2-7, with D unclear. The V gene lost 3 bases and the J gene lost 2 bases, with 11 bases spanning the gap. The CDR3 sequence is 13 residues long. Germline V gene data show CDR1 as DFQATT and CDR2 as SNEGSKA (reference sequence). The CDR3, as DNA: TGCAGTGCTAGTAGGTGTTTGCCCTACGAGCAGTACTTC. Its protein is CSASRCLPYEQYF.

This rearrangement joins TRBV2 to TRBJ2-1; unclear D gene. V lost 7 bases, J lost 0 bases, and 13 bases lay in between. Germline-derived CDR1 and CDR2 are SNHLY and FYNNEI. The CDR3 is 15 residues long. This CDR3 is CASKDRAISYNEQFF. CDR3 DNA sequence: TGTGCCAGCAAGGACCGGGCGATCTCCTACAATGAGCAGTTCTTC.

V usage is TRBV12-3 or TRBV12-4 and J usage is TRBJ2-1, with 9 bases that match TRBD2. V shed 1 base and J 4 bases; nucleotides not matched to a gene: 8. The CDR3 spans 17 residues. CDR3 region: CASSLVRGGVGYNEQFF. For the CDR3, the DNA is TGTGCCAGCAGTTTAGTACGCGGGGGGGTAGGTTACAATGAGCAGTTCTTC.

This clonotype appeared a few times. The chain has TRBV5-1 and TRBJ1-1; D unresolved. The CDR3 runs to 15 residues. The V and J ends lost 0 bases and 5 bases respectively, with 14 bases between them. The germline CDR1 and CDR2 sequences are SGHRS and YFSETQ. CDR3 residues: CASSLATGGQTEAFF. CDR3 sequence (DNA): TGCGCCAGCAGCTTGGCCACGGGCGGGCAAACTGAAGCTTTCTTT.

This clonotype was detected only a few times. The chain couples TRBV6-1 to TRBJ1-5, with D tentatively TRBD1 (6 bases). With 5 bases removed from V and 5 bases from J, the gap between germline ends came to 13 bases. The CDR3 is 14 amino acids. Germline lookup yields CDR1 MNHNS and CDR2 SASEGT. CDR3 sequence reads: CASSPRGDDQPQHF. CDR3 DNA: TGTGCCAGCAGTCCGAGGGGGGACGATCAGCCCCAGCATTTT.

This chain uses TRBV2 with TRBJ2-7; TRBD2 matches 7 bases. The V gene end was trimmed by 2 bases and the J gene end by 3 bases; junction bases not matched to a gene: 10. Germline CDR1 is SNHLY and CDR2 is FYNNEI. The CDR3 covers 16 residues. The DNA of the CDR3 is TGTGCCAGCAGTGAAATATCTAGGACTAGTATCTACGAGCAGTACTTC. It translates to CASSEISRTSIYEQYF. The full variable domain, with the rest looked up from reference TRBV2 and TRBJ2-7, is EPEVTQTPSHQVTQMGQEVILRCVPISNHLYFYWYRQILGQKVEFLVSFYNNEISEKSEIFDDQFSVERPDGSNFTLKIRSTKLEDSAMYFCASSEISRTSIYEQYFGPGTRLTVT.

The chain uses TRBV20-1 and TRBJ1-5, with a possible D match to TRBD1 (5 bases). The CDR3 runs to 14 residues. V was shortened by 3 bases and J by 2 bases, with 11 bases between the two germline ends. CDR1 and CDR2 (germline): DFQATT, SNEGSKA (reference sequence). CDR3 nucleotide sequence: TGCAGTGCTAGGCAGGGATGGGGCAATCAGCCCCAGCATTTT. Its protein is CSARQGWGNQPQHF.

V is TRBV11-2 and J is TRBJ2-5; 8 positions match TRBD1. With V trimmed by 5 bases and J by 3 bases, 5 bases remained unmatched. CDR1 and CDR2 from the germline V gene are SGHAT and FQNNGV. CDR3 length: 14 residues. The CDR3 spells CASSATGDKETQYF. The CDR3 coding sequence is TGTGCCAGCAGCGCGACAGGGGACAAAGAGACCCAGTACTTC.

This clonotype was seen more than once but under ten times. V usage is TRBV25-1 and J usage is TRBJ2-7, with unresolved D. V lost 4 bases and J lost 7, with 8 bases in between. The germline gives CDR1 MGHDK, CDR2 SYGVNS. This CDR3 has 11 residues. The CDR3 here is CASSAQFEQYF. CDR3 DNA sequence: TGTGCCAGCAGTGCCCAGTTTGAGCAGTACTTC.

In its sample, this clonotype was seen a few times. CDR3 nucleotide sequence: TGTGCCATCAGCGACACACACCTACAAGAGACCCAGTACTTC. This gives the protein CAISDTHLQETQYF. The chain couples TRBV10-3 to TRBJ2-5; no clear D. V shed 6 bases and J shed 2 bases, with 13 bases lying between them. Germline V gives CDR1 ENHRY, CDR2 SYGVKD. This CDR3 is built from 14 residues.

This clonotype has only a few counts. The rearrangement joins TRBV5-1 to TRBJ2-1; either TRBD1 or TRBD2 may fit D (6 bases each). V dropped 4 bases and J dropped 6 bases, with 20 bases sitting between them. The CDR3 has 16 amino acids. Looked up from germline, CDR1 is SGHRS and CDR2 is YFSETQ. The CDR3 loop is CASSPEPGAAGNEQFF. The CDR3 DNA follows: TGCGCCAGCAGCCCGGAACCGGGGGCCGCGGGCAATGAGCAGTTCTTC.

This clonotype was detected only once. The CDR3 DNA sequence: TGTGCCAGCAGAAAACAGGGAGACAATGAGCAGTTCTTC. Translating it yields CASRKQGDNEQFF. The chain has TRBV2 and TRBJ2-1, with D perhaps matching TRBD1 (6 bases). CDR1 is SNHLY and CDR2 is FYNNEI in the germline V gene. CDR3 length: 13 residues. V was shortened by 6 bases and J by 5 bases, with 11 bases between the two germline ends.

V and J are TRBV9 and TRBJ1-2; D unresolved. The germline gives CDR1 SGDLS, CDR2 YYNGEE. The CDR3 length is 13 residues. V was pared by 4 bases and J by 3 bases, with 10 bases between. CDR3 nucleotide sequence: TGTGCCAGCAGCCCCGGGGATTACTATGGCTACACCTTC. Protein sequence: CASSPGDYYGYTF.

The chain is built from TRBV12-3 or TRBV12-4 and TRBJ1-1, with D unclear. Trimming stripped 6 bases from V and 3 bases from J, with 5 bases between. There are 11 residues in the CDR3. The chain's CDR3 is CASRVYTEAFF. The CDR3 DNA reads TGTGCCAGCAGGGTCTACACTGAAGCTTTCTTT.

This clonotype showed up just a few times. This sequence joins TRBV7-6 and TRBJ1-1; D gene uncertain. This CDR3 contains 13 residues. V gave up 4 bases and J gave up 10 bases, with 16 bases separating them. Looked up from germline, CDR1 is SGHVS and CDR2 is FNYEAQ. CDR3 loop: CASSSAGSTLAFF. In nucleotides, the CDR3 is TGTGCCAGCAGCTCCGCAGGCTCAACCTTAGCTTTCTTT.

This clonotype was recorded at least ten times. V usage is TRBV7-9 and J usage is TRBJ1-6; D remains ambiguous. This CDR3 comprises 12 residues. Per germline, CDR1 SEHNR and CDR2 FQNEAQ (reference sequence). The V gene lost 5 bases and the J gene lost 6 bases, with 5 bases spanning the gap. The CDR3 nucleotides are TGTGCCAGCAGCCCCCCTAATTCACCCCTCCACTTT. Translating gives CASSPPNSPLHF.

The gene calls are TRBV7-2 and TRBJ2-7, with 14 bases fitting TRBD2. This CDR3 region has 16 residues. V lost 3 bases and J lost 3; bases outside the gene matches: 4. Germline values: CDR1 SGHTA, CDR2 FQGNSA. CDR3 DNA sequence: TGTGCCAGCAGCTTGCGAGGGACTAGCGGGAGCTACGAGCAGTACTTC. As protein: CASSLRGTSGSYEQYF.

The chain has TRBV27 and TRBJ2-1, with a weak D call TRBD2 (5 bases). With 1 base removed from V and 2 bases from J, the gap between germline ends came to 9 bases. The germline V gene encodes CDR1 MNHEY and CDR2 SMNVEV (reference sequence). The CDR3 sequence is 15 residues long. The CDR3 here is CASSLYWRTYNEQFF. The CDR3 bases are TGTGCCAGCAGTTTATACTGGAGGACCTACAATGAGCAGTTCTTC.

This clonotype was detected many times. This chain links TRBV6-1 with TRBJ2-1; D is ambiguous. V shed 10 bases and J shed 7 bases, with 11 bases lying between them. CDR3 length equals 11 residues. CDR1 MNHNS and CDR2 SASEGT come from the germline V gene. DNA for the CDR3: TGTGCCACCCACCAGAAGAATGAGCAGTTCTTC. It codes for CATHQKNEQFF.

The gene calls are TRBV20-1 and TRBJ2-5, with D maybe TRBD2 (5 bases). Germline CDR1 reads DFQATT; CDR2 reads SNEGSKA (reference sequence). CDR3 length equals 16 residues. V was shortened by 3 bases and J by 5 bases, with 22 bases between the two germline ends. CDR3 sequence: CSASGAGGESGETQYF. Written as DNA, the CDR3 is TGCAGTGCTAGTGGTGCGGGCGGTGAGTCGGGCGAGACCCAGTACTTC.

The chain combines TRBV7-9 with TRBJ2-5; 7 positions match TRBD2. Germline values: CDR1 SEHNR, CDR2 FQNEAQ (reference sequence). The CDR3 runs 15 residues. The J segment lost 0 bases and the V segment lost 4 bases, leaving 5 bases of the junction unmatched. CDR3 DNA: TGTGCCAGCAGCTCCGGGACTATGAACCAAGAGACCCAGTACTTC. It specifies CASSSGTMNQETQYF.

This clonotype was counted between two and nine times. V and J are TRBV6-1 and TRBJ1-3; D is ambiguous. Germline CDR1 reads MNHNS; CDR2 reads SASEGT. Deletions cut 6 bases from V and 4 bases from J, with 13 bases between. The CDR3 runs to 14 residues. DNA for the CDR3: TGTGCCAGCAGGAACGGAGCTCTCGGAAACACCATATATTTT. It is translated as CASRNGALGNTIYF.

This clonotype turned up a few times. The chain has TRBV20-1 and TRBJ2-1, with D perhaps assigned TRBD1 or TRBD2 (5 bases each). The CDR3 has 15 amino acids. Germline V CDR1 and CDR2: DFQATT, SNEGSKA (reference sequence). With 0 bases removed from V and 7 bases from J, the gap between germline ends came to 16 bases. The CDR3 bases are TGCAGTGCTAGAGAAATCCGGGACCTACTGAATGAGCAGTTCTTC. Translating gives CSAREIRDLLNEQFF.

The V gene is TRBV5-1, the J gene TRBJ2-7; TRBD1 might be the D (5 bases). The CDR3 loop spans 16 amino acids. With 0 bases removed from V and 9 bases from J, the gap between germline ends came to 22 bases. CDR1 is SGHRS and CDR2 is YFSETQ in the germline V gene. The CDR3 spells CASSLAPPDKGRGQYF. DNA of the CDR3: TGCGCCAGCAGCTTGGCCCCCCCGGACAAGGGAAGAGGGCAGTACTTC.

A few counts support this clonotype. The chain has TRBV7-9 and TRBJ2-1; D is unresolved. From germline, CDR1 is SEHNR and CDR2 FQNEAQ (reference sequence). The CDR3 length is 14 residues. V lost 2 bases and J lost 9, with 14 bases in between. The CDR3 here is CASSLLASKAEQFF. Written as DNA, the CDR3 is TGTGCCAGCAGCTTATTGGCATCCAAAGCTGAGCAGTTCTTC.

The chain uses TRBV28 and TRBJ2-2; the D gene is possibly TRBD1 (6 bases). The CDR3 extends over 13 amino acids. Germline V lookup: CDR1 MDHEN, CDR2 SYDVKM. The V end lost 5 bases, the J end lost 7 bases, and 11 bases lay between the germline ends. Here the CDR3 DNA reads TGTGCCAGCAGTCGGCAGGGGTTCGGGGAGCTGTTTTTT. Its translation: CASSRQGFGELFF.

J is TRBJ2-4 and V is TRBV29-1, with D maybe TRBD1 (5 bases). This CDR3 has 16 residues. Germline assignment: CDR1 SQVTM and CDR2 ANQGSEA. Trimming pared 4 bases from V and 1 base from J, leaving 17 bases between. CDR3 loop: CSVVPITKGAKNIQYF. As DNA, the CDR3 is TGCAGCGTTGTCCCAATCACCAAGGGGGCCAAAAACATTCAGTACTTC.

This clonotype was observed a handful of times. J is TRBJ2-2 and V is TRBV7-9, with D perhaps TRBD1 (6 bases). This CDR3 region has 15 residues. Trimming took off 4 bases at V and 0 bases at J, with 9 bases between the two ends. Germline-derived CDR1 and CDR2 are SEHNR and FQNEAQ (reference sequence). The CDR3 reads CASSYGTPNTGELFF. CDR3 nucleotide sequence: TGTGCCAGCAGCTACGGGACACCGAACACCGGGGAGCTGTTTTTT.

CDR3 sequence (DNA): TGTGCCAGCAGCCAGCGGGGGGGCGCGACAGATACGCAGTATTTT. This sequence encodes CASSQRGGATDTQYF. This chain joins TRBV11-2 and TRBJ2-3; 10 bases line up with TRBD2. J lost 3 bases, V lost 5 bases, and 5 bases had no gene match. Germline V gives CDR1 SGHAT, CDR2 FQNNGV. This CDR3 contains 15 residues. Looking up the rest from reference TRBV11-2 and TRBJ2-3 gives the full variable domain: EAGVAQSPRYKIIEKRQSVAFWCNPISGHATLYWYQQILGQGPKLLIQFQNNGVVDDSQLPKDRFSAERLKGVDSTLKIQPAKLEDSAVYLCASSQRGGATDTQYFGPGTRLTVL.